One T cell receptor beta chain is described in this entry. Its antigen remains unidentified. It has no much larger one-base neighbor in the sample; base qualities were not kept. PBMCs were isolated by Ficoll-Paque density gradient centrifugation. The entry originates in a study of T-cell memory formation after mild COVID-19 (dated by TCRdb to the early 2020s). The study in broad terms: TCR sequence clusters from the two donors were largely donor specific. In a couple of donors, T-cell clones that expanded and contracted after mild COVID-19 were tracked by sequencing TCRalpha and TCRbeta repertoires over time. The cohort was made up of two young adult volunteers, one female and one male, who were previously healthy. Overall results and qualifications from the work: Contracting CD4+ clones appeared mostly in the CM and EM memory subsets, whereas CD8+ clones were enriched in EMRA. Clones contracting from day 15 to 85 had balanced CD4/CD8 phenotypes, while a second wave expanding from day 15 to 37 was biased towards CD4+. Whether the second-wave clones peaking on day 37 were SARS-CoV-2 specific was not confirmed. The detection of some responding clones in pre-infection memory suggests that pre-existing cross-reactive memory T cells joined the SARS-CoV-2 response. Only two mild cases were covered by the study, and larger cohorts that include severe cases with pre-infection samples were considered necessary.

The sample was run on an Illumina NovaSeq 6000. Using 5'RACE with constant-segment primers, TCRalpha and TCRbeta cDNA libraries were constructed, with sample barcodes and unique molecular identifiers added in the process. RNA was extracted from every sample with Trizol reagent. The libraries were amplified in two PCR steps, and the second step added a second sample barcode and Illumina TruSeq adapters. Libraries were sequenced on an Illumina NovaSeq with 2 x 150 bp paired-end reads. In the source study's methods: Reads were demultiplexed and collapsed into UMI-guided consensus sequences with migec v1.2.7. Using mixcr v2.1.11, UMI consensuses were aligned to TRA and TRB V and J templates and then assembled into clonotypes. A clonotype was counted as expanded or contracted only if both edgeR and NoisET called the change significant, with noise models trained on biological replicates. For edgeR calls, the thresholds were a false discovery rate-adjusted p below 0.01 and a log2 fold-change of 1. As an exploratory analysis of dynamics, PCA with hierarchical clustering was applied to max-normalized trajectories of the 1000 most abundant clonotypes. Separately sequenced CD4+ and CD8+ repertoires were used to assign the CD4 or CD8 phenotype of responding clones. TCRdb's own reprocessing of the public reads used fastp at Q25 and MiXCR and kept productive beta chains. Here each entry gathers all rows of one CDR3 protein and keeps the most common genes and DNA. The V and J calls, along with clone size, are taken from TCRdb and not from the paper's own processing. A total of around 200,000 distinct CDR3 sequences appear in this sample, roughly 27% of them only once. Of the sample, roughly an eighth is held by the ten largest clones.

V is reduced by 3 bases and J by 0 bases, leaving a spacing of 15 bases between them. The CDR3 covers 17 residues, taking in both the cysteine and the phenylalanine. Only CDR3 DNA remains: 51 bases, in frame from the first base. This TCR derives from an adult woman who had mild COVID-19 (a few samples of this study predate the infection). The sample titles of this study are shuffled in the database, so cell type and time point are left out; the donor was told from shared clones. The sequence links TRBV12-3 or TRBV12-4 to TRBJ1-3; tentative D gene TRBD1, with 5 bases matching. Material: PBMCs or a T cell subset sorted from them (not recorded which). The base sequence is TGTGCCAGCAGTTTCACTCCGGGACGGACCTCTGGAAACACCATATATTTT. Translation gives CASSFTPGRTSGNTIYF.